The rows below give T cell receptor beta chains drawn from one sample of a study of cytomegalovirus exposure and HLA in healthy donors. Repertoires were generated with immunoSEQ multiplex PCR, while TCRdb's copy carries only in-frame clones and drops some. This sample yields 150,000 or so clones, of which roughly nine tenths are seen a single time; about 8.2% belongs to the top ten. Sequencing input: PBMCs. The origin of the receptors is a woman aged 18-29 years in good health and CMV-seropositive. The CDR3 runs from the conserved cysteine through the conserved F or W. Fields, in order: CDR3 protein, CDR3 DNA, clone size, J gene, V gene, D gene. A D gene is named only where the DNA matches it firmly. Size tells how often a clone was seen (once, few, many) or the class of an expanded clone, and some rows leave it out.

CASSGRLAGGASSYNEQFF	TGCGCCAGCAGTGGCCGACTAGCGGGGGGGGCGAGCTCCTACAATGAGCAGTTCTTC	-	TRBJ2-1	TRBV10-1	TRBD2
CASSYGGGGKYEQYF	TGTGCCAGCAGTTACGGCGGGGGGGGCAAGTACGAGCAGTACTTC	-	TRBJ2-7	TRBV6-5	TRBD2
CASSRTSGGEDTQYF	TGTGCCAGCAGCCGAACTAGCGGGGGGGAGGATACGCAGTATTTT	-	TRBJ2-3	TRBV7-2	TRBD2
CASSAGVQPETQYF	TGTGCCAGTAGCGCCGGGGTCCAGCCTGAGACCCAGTACTTC	once	TRBJ2-5	TRBV19	-
CASSVAHELTVNYGYTF	TGTGCCAGCAGCGTAGCCCATGAGTTGACAGTGAACTATGGCTACACCTTC	-	TRBJ1-2	TRBV9	-
CASSYSRDSYGYTF	TGTGCCAGCAGTTACTCCAGGGATAGCTATGGCTACACCTTC	once	TRBJ1-2	TRBV6-5	-
CASSKKYRDGNSPLHF	TGTGCCAGCAGTAAAAAGTACAGGGACGGTAATTCACCCCTCCACTTT	-	TRBJ1-6	TRBV27	-
CASSLGRGWETQYF	TGTGCCAGCAGTTTAGGCAGGGGCTGGGAGACCCAGTACTTC	few	TRBJ2-5	TRBV28	-
CASSPGWVDANTGELFF	TGCGCCAGCAGCCCCGGGTGGGTCGACGCGAACACCGGGGAGCTGTTTTTT	-	TRBJ2-2	TRBV4-1	-
CASRRGQPQHF	TGTGCCAGCAGGAGAGGACAGCCCCAGCATTTT	-	TRBJ1-5	TRBV2	-
CASSLLGTGGTGELFF	TGTGCCAGCAGCTTATTGGGGACAGGGGGCACCGGGGAGCTGTTTTTT	-	TRBJ2-2	TRBV7-2	TRBD1
CASSGAGELHGETQYF	TGTGCCAGCAGCGGGGCTGGGGAGCTGCATGGGGAGACCCAGTACTTC	-	TRBJ2-5	TRBV9	-
CSVIEALNYEQYF	TGCAGCGTTATCGAGGCGCTAAACTACGAGCAGTACTTC	-	TRBJ2-7	TRBV29-1	-
CASSYDWGSGGQPQHF	TGTGCCAGCAGTTACGATTGGGGGTCGGGAGGGCAGCCCCAGCATTTT	-	TRBJ1-5	TRBV28	-
CASSFLAGTQYF	TGTGCCAGCAGTTTCCTAGCGGGGACGCAGTATTTT	-	TRBJ2-3	TRBV28	TRBD2
CASSLGIRVNYGYTF	TGTGCCAGCAGCTTAGGCATCAGGGTTAACTATGGCTACACCTTC	-	TRBJ1-2	TRBV7-9	-
CAISELGIGQGNEKLFF	TGTGCCATCAGTGAGTTGGGGATCGGACAGGGGAATGAAAAACTGTTTTTT	-	TRBJ1-4	TRBV10-3	TRBD1
CASSRQGRLYEQYF	TGTGCCAGCAGCCGACAGGGCCGCCTTTACGAGCAGTACTTC	once	TRBJ2-7	TRBV6-1	TRBD1
CATSSADTIYF	TGTGCCACATCGTCCGCGGACACCATATATTTT	-	TRBJ1-3	TRBV28	-
CASSQEGADTQYF	TGCGCCAGCAGCCAAGAGGGCGCGGATACGCAGTATTTT	-	TRBJ2-3	TRBV4-3	-
CAISERTGGTDTQYF	TGTGCCATCAGTGAAAGGACAGGTGGCACAGATACGCAGTATTTT	-	TRBJ2-3	TRBV10-3	TRBD1
CASRGQGIGIQYF	TGTGCCAGCAGGGGACAGGGGATCGGCATTCAGTACTTC	-	TRBJ2-4	TRBV2	TRBD1
CASSFTAGSGDIYGYTF	TGTGCCAGCAGCTTTACCGCGGGCAGTGGGGATATCTATGGCTACACCTTC	-	TRBJ1-2	TRBV5-5	-
CASSQRTGTTNEKLFF	TGTGCCAGCAGCCAAAGAACAGGTACAACTAATGAAAAACTGTTTTTT	-	TRBJ1-4	TRBV4-2	-
CAISGQGNSYEQYF	TGTGCCATCAGTGGGCAGGGGAACTCCTACGAGCAGTACTTC	-	TRBJ2-7	TRBV10-3	-
CASSLFQGLYNEQFF	TGTGCCAGCAGCTTGTTCCAGGGCCTGTACAATGAGCAGTTCTTC	-	TRBJ2-1	TRBV5-6	-
CASSPLAGANTGELFF	TGTGCCAGCAGCCCGCTAGCGGGGGCAAACACCGGGGAGCTGTTTTTT	-	TRBJ2-2	TRBV4-2	TRBD2
CASSLVENSPLHF	TGTGCCAGCAGCTTAGTTGAGAATTCACCCCTCCACTTT	-	TRBJ1-6	TRBV11-2	-
CASSSRGKVLSNEQYF	TGTGCCAGCAGCTCACGCGGTAAGGTTTTGAGCAACGAGCAGTACTTC	once	TRBJ2-7	TRBV7-2	-
CASSFRDSYEQYF	TGTGCCAGCAGCTTTCGGGACTCCTACGAGCAGTACTTC	-	TRBJ2-7	TRBV11-2	-
CASSLESSGTDTQYF	TGTGCCAGCAGCTTAGAGTCCAGCGGCACAGATACGCAGTATTTT	once	TRBJ2-3	TRBV11-2	-
CASSVAGTGAGDTQYF	TGTGCCAGCAGCGTAGCTGGGACAGGGGCGGGAGATACGCAGTATTTT	-	TRBJ2-3	TRBV9	TRBD1
CASSLEGSGKETQYF	TGTGCCAGCAGCTTAGAAGGATCAGGGAAAGAGACCCAGTACTTC	-	TRBJ2-5	TRBV7-2	-
CASSSRAGTYTGELFF	TGTGCCAGCAGTTCACGCGCAGGGACTTACACCGGGGAGCTGTTTTTT	-	TRBJ2-2	TRBV25-1	-
CASSPRDSYEQYF	TGTGCCAGCTCACCCCGGGACAGCTACGAGCAGTACTTC	-	TRBJ2-7	TRBV18	TRBD1
CASSEGRKNTGELFF	TGTGCCAGCAGTGAGGGCAGAAAGAACACCGGGGAGCTGTTTTTT	once	TRBJ2-2	TRBV2	-
CASSGSAGSSYNEQFF	TGTGCCAGCAGTGGGTCGGCGGGGAGCTCCTACAATGAGCAGTTCTTC	-	TRBJ2-1	TRBV2	-
CASSVGLTDTQYF	TGTGCCAGCAGTGTGGGACTCACAGATACGCAGTATTTT	once	TRBJ2-3	TRBV2	-
CASSETGRSTGELFF	TGTGCCAGCAGTGAAACGGGGAGGTCCACCGGGGAGCTGTTTTTT	-	TRBJ2-2	TRBV2	-
CAISETGSNTEAFF	TGTGCCATCAGTGAGACAGGATCGAACACTGAAGCTTTCTTT	-	TRBJ1-1	TRBV10-3	-
CASSSTYEQYF	TGTGCCAGCTCTAGCACCTACGAGCAGTACTTC	-	TRBJ2-7	TRBV28	-